The sample holds one count of the clone carrying this TCR beta chain. No antigen is known for it. In germline, CDR1 is MNHNY, CDR2 SVGAGI (reference sequence). V was trimmed by 6 bases and J by 0 bases, leaving 9 bases between them. There are 14 residues in the CDR3. The PCR was carried out with 60 Vbeta primers and 13 Jbeta primers. Here immunoSEQ multiplex PCR was the method, and the copy in TCRdb shows in-frame clones only, minus some. The table records roughly 120,000 clones, around 60% of them present only once. The data were taken from a study of cytomegalovirus exposure and HLA in healthy donors. Findings of the study overall: In a later analysis, across HLA loci, associated TCR counts were highest for DRB1, lowest for HLA-C.

Material: PBMCs. This sequence joins TRBV6-6 and TRBJ1-5, with D possibly TRBD1 on 5 matching bases. This clonotype was obtained from a man aged 40-50 years in good health and CMV-seropositive. The CDR3: CASSPRDSNQPQHF. CDR3 bases: TGTGCCAGCAGCCCCAGGGATAGCAATCAGCCCCAGCATTTT.